A selection of T cell receptor beta chains follows, all from one sample in a study of blood T cells in healthy people across ages. One entry per CDR3 protein results from TCRdb running MiXCR on the 5' RACE reads. The sample lists about 1.7 million distinct CDR3 sequences, 25% to 30% occurring once. Sequenced material: blood. Receptor source: a woman in her twenties or thirties in good health. Each CDR3 is given with its conserved first and last residue. D genes are given only for firm matches. The size of a clone is reported for some rows only, either as once, few or many, or as a class for expanded clones.

D gene | clone size | J gene | V gene | CDR3 DNA | CDR3 protein
TRBD1 | few | TRBJ1-1 | TRBV18 | TGTGCCAGCTCAGGCTCAGGGGGAAAGAACACTGAAGCTTTCTTT | CASSGSGGKNTEAFF
. | few | TRBJ1-4 | TRBV18 | TGTGCCAGCTCCCCCATCAATGAAAAACTGTTTTTT | CASSPINEKLFF
. | . | TRBJ2-1 | TRBV7-6 | TGTGCCAGCAGCCCCTTGGGGCTCGAGGGGCCCTCGCAGCAGTTCTTC | CASSPLGLEGPSQQFF
. | . | TRBJ1-1 | TRBV12-3/TRBV12-4 | TGTGCCAGCACCGACTGGACGGAAGCTTTCTTT | CASTDWTEAFF
. | many | TRBJ1-5 | TRBV2 | TGCGCCAGCAGCGAAAGGGGAGGTCAGCCCCAGCATTTT | CASSERGGQPQHF
. | many | TRBJ2-5 | TRBV6-6 | TGTGCCAGCAGCACTCAGACCGGGGAGACCCAGTACTTC | CASSTQTGETQYF
. | . | TRBJ2-3 | TRBV10-3 | TGTGCCGTCGGCCTAACAGATTACACAGATACGCAGTATTTT | CAVGLTDYTDTQYF
. | . | TRBJ2-1 | TRBV24-1 | TGTGCCCCCCTCGCGGGCAGGGCAGCCTACAATGAGCAGTTCTTC | CAPLAGRAAYNEQFF
. | . | TRBJ2-5 | TRBV10-3 | TGTGCCATCAGTGAGTCGATCCAGGGTGAGACCCAGCACTTC | CAISESIQGETQHF
. | . | TRBJ1-2 | TRBV2 | TGTGCCAGCAGTGAAGCGAGGGGGGGCTATGGCTACACCTTC | CASSEARGGYGYTF
. | . | TRBJ2-3 | TRBV6-1 | TGTGCCGCCCAGGCCAGAGGCACAGATACGCAGTATTTT | CAAQARGTDTQYF
TRBD1 | . | TRBJ1-5 | TRBV15 | TGTGCCACCAGCAGAGATGGGAGGACAGGGGGGGACAATCAGCCCCAGCATTTT | CATSRDGRTGGDNQPQHF
. | few | TRBJ1-2 | TRBV9 | TGTGCCAGCAGCGTAGACCTCCACCCGGCGGATGGCTACACCTTC | CASSVDLHPADGYTF
. | many | TRBJ1-2 | TRBV6-5 | TGTGCCAGCAGTTACGGGAAAAACTATGGCTACACCTTC | CASSYGKNYGYTF
. | few | TRBJ2-5 | TRBV5-5 | TGTGCCAGCAGCTTGCGGGGTATTGAAGAGACCCAGTACTTC | CASSLRGIEETQYF
. | few | TRBJ2-3 | TRBV7-2 | TGTGCCAGCAGCGGGGATTGGGGCACGACCACAGCAGATACGCAGTATTTT | CASSGDWGTTTADTQYF
. | . | TRBJ2-1 | TRBV7-2 | TGTGCCAGCAGCCCCAGGGGGGGTTGGAATGAGCAGTTCTTC | CASSPRGGWNEQFF
TRBD1 | few | TRBJ1-5 | TRBV6-5 | TGTGCCAGCAGTACATACAGGGGACAGCCCCAGCATTTT | CASSTYRGQPQHF
. | once | TRBJ2-5 | TRBV28 | TGTGCCAGCTGTCTGAGGCGGAATGAGCAGTACTTC | CASCLRRNEQYF
. | few | TRBJ2-7 | TRBV7-2 | TGTACCAGCAGCTTTAGGCCGGGAGTCGACGAGCAGTACTTC | CTSSFRPGVDEQYF
. | few | TRBJ1-1 | TRBV29-1 | TGCAGCGTTGTTCAAGTTATAGGGACTGAAGCTTTCTTT | CSVVQVIGTEAFF
. | few | TRBJ2-1 | TRBV5-1 | TGCGCCAGCAGCTTGGAGGGCGGGGGCGTATACAATGAGCAGTTCTTC | CASSLEGGGVYNEQFF
TRBD1 | . | TRBJ1-2 | TRBV20-1 | TGCAGTGCTAGAGACCTTCAGGGGGCGAATACTAACTATGGCTACACCTTC | CSARDLQGANTNYGYTF
. | many | TRBJ1-2 | TRBV20-1 | TGCAGTGCTAGTCGACAGGCGGGCTACACCTTC | CSASRQAGYTF
. | . | TRBJ2-1 | TRBV25-1 | TGTGCCAGCAGTGGGGCAGTTGTCCCCTACAATGAGCAGTTCTTC | CASSGAVVPYNEQFF
. | many | TRBJ2-7 | TRBV7-2 | TGTGCCAGCAGTTTAGTACGGTACGAGCAGTACTTC | CASSLVRYEQYF
TRBD2 | few | TRBJ2-5 | TRBV7-2 | TGTGCCAGCACCCTAGTGGCGGGAGTGGGAGGACAAGAGACCCAGTACTTC | CASTLVAGVGGQETQYF
TRBD2 | few | TRBJ2-2 | TRBV6-5 | TGTGCCAGCAGTTACTTTGTCTTTGACATGACGGGAGGCACCGGGGAGCTGTTTTTT | CASSYFVFDMTGGTGELFF
. | many | TRBJ2-5 | TRBV29-1 | TGCAGCGGGGGACAAATTCAAGAGACCCAGTACTTC | CSGGQIQETQYF
. | once | TRBJ2-4 | TRBV3-1 | TGTGCCAGCAGCCAGGCGGGAATCAAAAACATTCAGTACTTC | CASSQAGIKNIQYF
. | . | TRBJ2-5 | TRBV11-3 | TGTGCCAGCAGCGTGGGACATCGCCAAGAGACCCAGTACTTC | CASSVGHRQETQYF
. | few | TRBJ2-1 | TRBV27 | TGTGCCAGCAGTGCCCCGACATTACGGAATGAGCAGTTCTTC | CASSAPTLRNEQFF
. | . | TRBJ2-5 | TRBV19 | TGTGCCAGTTCACCAGGAGGGGGGCGGCAAGAGACCCAGTACTTC | CASSPGGGRQETQYF
TRBD2 | . | TRBJ2-1 | TRBV24-1 | TGTGCCACCAGTGAGGCACTAGCGGGGGTTTACAATGAGCAGTTCTTC | CATSEALAGVYNEQFF
. | few | TRBJ1-2 | TRBV28 | TGTGCCAGCAGTTTAGTCATCGGGGGCTACACCTTC | CASSLVIGGYTF
. | . | TRBJ2-5 | TRBV7-2 | TGTGCCAGCAGCTTAGGGGGGTTCCCAGAGACCCAGTACTTC | CASSLGGFPETQYF
. | few | TRBJ1-5 | TRBV5-6 | TGTGCCAGCAGCCTGGCGTCGGGGGATTCCAATCAGCCCCAGCATTTT | CASSLASGDSNQPQHF
TRBD1 | few | TRBJ1-1 | TRBV5-1 | TGCGCCAGCAGCGCCCGACAGGGAGGTGGGAACACTGAAGCTTTCTTT | CASSARQGGGNTEAFF
TRBD2 | few | TRBJ2-1 | TRBV7-9 | TGTGCCAGCAGCCGCCAGGATGGCGGGAGGAGCCCCTACAATGATCAGTTCTTC | CASSRQDGGRSPYNDQFF
. | many | TRBJ2-1 | TRBV7-2 | TGTGCCTCGACTGGCCAGAGCCTCTACAATGAGCAGTTCTTC | CASTGQSLYNEQFF
. | . | TRBJ2-7 | TRBV10-3 | TGTGCCATCAGTTATTCCGGGACGCTCGCCTACGAGCAGTACTTC | CAISYSGTLAYEQYF
. | . | TRBJ2-7 | TRBV16 | TGTGCCAGCAGCCGACGCGAGGTTAGGTCATGGAGTACCGAGCAGTACTTC | CASSRREVRSWSTEQYF
TRBD2 | few | TRBJ2-1 | TRBV19 | TGTGCCAGTAGTATATCCCGGACTAGCGGGGAAGAGCAGTTCTTC | CASSISRTSGEEQFF
TRBD1 | . | TRBJ2-3 | TRBV9 | TGTGCCAGCAGTGGGACAGGCGAAGACACAGATACGCAGTATTTT | CASSGTGEDTDTQYF
. | . | TRBJ2-2 | TRBV14 | TGTGCCAGCAGCCAAGATGGGCACCTAAACACCGGGGAGCTGTTTTTT | CASSQDGHLNTGELFF
. | . | TRBJ2-1 | TRBV6-2/TRBV6-3 | TGTGCCAGCCGAAGTGTTGGGGTGGATGAGCAGTTCTTC | CASRSVGVDEQFF
. | few | TRBJ2-3 | TRBV10-3 | TGTGCCATCAGTGAGGTAACTGGATCTAGCACAGATAAGCAGTATTTT | CAISEVTGSSTDKQYF
. | . | TRBJ1-1 | TRBV4-3 | TGCGCCAGCCAAGCGGCAGGGTTGAACACTGAAGCTTTCTTT | CASQAAGLNTEAFF
. | few | TRBJ1-1 | TRBV5-6 | TGTGCCAGCAGCCATTGGTGGAACACTGAAGTTTTCTTT | CASSHWWNTEVFF
. | . | TRBJ2-1 | TRBV3-1 | TGTGCCAGCAGCCCCGGACTCGGCTCCTACGATGAGCAGTTCTTC | CASSPGLGSYDEQFF
TRBD2 | . | TRBJ2-1 | TRBV7-6 | TGTGCCAGCAGCTTTGGGACTAGCAATCTTGAGCAGTTCTTC | CASSFGTSNLEQFF
TRBD1 | . | TRBJ2-1 | TRBV7-3 | TGTGCCAGCAGCCAACAGGGGGCGGGGGACAATGAGCAGTTCTTC | CASSQQGAGDNEQFF
. | few | TRBJ2-3 | TRBV2 | TGTGCCAGCAGTGAACTTGAGGGCGCCAGCAGAGGAGATACGCAGTATTTT | CASSELEGASRGDTQYF
. | few | TRBJ2-1 | TRBV20-1 | TGCAGTGCTAGTAGTAGTGAGCAGTTCTTC | CSASSSEQFF
TRBD1 | . | TRBJ2-1 | TRBV28 | TGTGCCAGCAGCCGCCCGACAGGGGCCTACAATGAGCAGTTCTTC | CASSRPTGAYNEQFF
. | . | TRBJ1-5 | TRBV12-3/TRBV12-4 | TGTGCCAGCAGTTCCGCAGGGGTCCGCAATCAGCCCCAGCATTTT | CASSSAGVRNQPQHF
TRBD1 | . | TRBJ1-1 | TRBV3-1 | TGTGCCAGCAGCCTAGGGCAGGGGGCAAGGGTGAACACTGAAGCTTTCTTT | CASSLGQGARVNTEAFF
. | few | TRBJ2-3 | TRBV12-3/TRBV12-4 | TGTGCCAGCAGTCTGGACTGGTATACGCAGTATTTT | CASSLDWYTQYF
. | few | TRBJ1-2 | TRBV27 | TGTGCCAGCAGTTTATCGTCGGCAGGACCGTACACCTTC | CASSLSSAGPYTF
TRBD1 | . | TRBJ1-1 | TRBV20-1 | TGCAGTGCTAGGCGGGATCGGACAGGATATATTAACACTGAAGCTTTCTTT | CSARRDRTGYINTEAFF